This entry lists 22 T cell receptor beta chains sequenced from one sample in a study of T cell changes during pregnancy in multiple sclerosis. The method was immunoSEQ multiplex PCR; TCRdb's version includes in-frame clones alone and lacks a portion of them. The repertoire holds 75,000 to 80,000 clones, approximately 92% seen once, with approximately 0.71% in the top ten. Sequencing used peripheral blood, obtained in the second trimester of pregnancy. The receptor set was obtained from a female donor in good health, enrolled as a control in a pregnancy study.

The genes are TRBV21-1 and TRBJ1-1; TRBD1 is the table's D call and was not checked against the DNA. TRBV21-1 is labeled a pseudogene. CDR3 length: 15 residues. The CDR3 region is CASRDQQGRNTEAFF. The CDR3 DNA reads TGTGCCAGCAGAGACCAACAGGGGCGGAACACTGAAGCTTTCTTT.

V and J are TRBV6-5 and TRBJ2-3; possibly TRBD2 for D (6 bases). The CDR3 loop spans 13 amino acids. Germline CDR1 reads MNHEY; CDR2 reads SVGAGI. The V and J ends lost 6 bases and 2 bases respectively, with 9 bases between them. The CDR3 nucleotides are TGTGCCAGCAGCCGGGACTTCACAGATACGCAGTATTTT. Translated, it gives CASSRDFTDTQYF.

The chain carries TRBV15 and TRBJ2-5; 7 bases are shared with TRBD1. The trim removed 2 bases at V and 4 bases at J, leaving 7 bases unmatched. CDR3 length: 15 amino acids. Germline V gene data show CDR1 as LNHNV and CDR2 as YYDKDF (reference sequence). CDR3 protein: CATSRSFGQAETQYF. CDR3 bases: TGTGCCACCAGCAGATCTTTTGGACAGGCAGAGACCCAGTACTTC. The full variable domain, rest sourced from reference TRBV15 and TRBJ2-5, is DAMVIQNPRYQVTQFGKPVTLSCSQTLNHNVMYWYQQKSSQAPKLLFHYYDKDFNNEADTPDNFQSRRPNTSFCFLDIRSPGLGDTAMYLCATSRSFGQAETQYFGPGTRLLVL.

The chain has TRBV7-9 and TRBJ1-5, with D perhaps TRBD1 (6 bases). Trimming left V 5 bases short and J 7 bases short, with 15 bases between. The germline CDR1 and CDR2 sequences are SEHNR and FQNEAQ (reference sequence). The CDR3 is 14 amino acids. This chain's CDR3 is CASSPGRGAQPQHF. In DNA form, the CDR3 reads TGTGCCAGCAGCCCAGGGAGGGGGGCCCAGCCCCAGCATTTT.

This clone has a single count. The rearrangement links TRBV5-6 to TRBJ2-7; possible D gene TRBD1, 6 bases. Germline V lookup: CDR1 SGHDT, CDR2 YYEEEE. V was shortened by 1 base and J by 0 bases, with 23 bases between the two germline ends. The CDR3 loop spans 19 amino acids. The CDR3 DNA follows: TGTGCCAGCAGCTTGTGGAGGTCCAAGAACAGGGTTAGCTCCTACGAGCAGTACTTC. It codes for CASSLWRSKNRVSSYEQYF.

V usage is TRBV15 and J usage is TRBJ2-7, with a weak D call TRBD2 (6 bases). Trimming left V 5 bases short and J 0 bases short, with 14 bases between. The CDR3 sequence is 15 residues long. CDR1 LNHNV and CDR2 YYDKDF come from the germline V gene (reference sequence). In DNA, the CDR3 is TGTGCCACCAGCCACGGGACTTTAGGCTCCTACGAGCAGTACTTC. Protein product: CATSHGTLGSYEQYF. Drawing the rest from reference TRBV15 and TRBJ2-7, the complete variable domain is DAMVIQNPRYQVTQFGKPVTLSCSQTLNHNVMYWYQQKSSQAPKLLFHYYDKDFNNEADTPDNFQSRRPNTSFCFLDIRSPGLGDTAMYLCATSHGTLGSYEQYFGPGTRLTVT.

The chain uses TRBV14 and TRBJ1-1; D is perhaps TRBD1 (6 bases). V was shortened by 3 bases and J by 1 base, with 12 bases between the two germline ends. The CDR3 is made up of 15 amino acids. The germline V gene encodes CDR1 SGHDN and CDR2 FVKESK. The CDR3 here is CASSQTGHRNTEAFF. The CDR3 nucleotides are TGTGCCAGCAGCCAGACGGGACACAGGAACACTGAAGCTTTCTTT.

The V gene is TRBV9, the J gene TRBJ1-2, with D possibly TRBD1 on 6 matching bases. The germline V gene encodes CDR1 SGDLS and CDR2 YYNGEE. The CDR3 covers 17 residues. The ends were cut back, 0 bases at V and 0 bases at J, with 15 bases in the middle. CDR3 sequence: CASSVGGTGFANYGYTF. As DNA, the CDR3 is TGTGCCAGCAGCGTAGGGGGCACAGGGTTCGCTAACTATGGCTACACCTTC.

The chain couples TRBV27 to TRBJ1-6; 8 nucleotides align to TRBD1. V was clipped by 6 bases and J by 0 bases; unmatched bases: 16. The length of the CDR3 is 20 residues. Germline assignment: CDR1 MNHEY and CDR2 SMNVEV (reference sequence). This CDR3 reads CASSDNEQGQASSYNSPLHF. The DNA for the CDR3 is TGTGCCAGCAGCGACAATGAACAGGGACAGGCGAGCTCCTATAATTCACCCCTCCACTTT.

This clone was seen once. The CDR3 reads CASSWGTTNRNTEAFF. As DNA, the CDR3 is TGTGCCAGCAGCTGGGGGACAACTAACCGGAACACTGAAGCTTTCTTT. This chain links TRBV5-5 with TRBJ1-1; D is perhaps TRBD1 (6 bases). The CDR3 length is 16 residues. V dropped 3 bases and J dropped 1 base, with 16 bases sitting between them. Germline V lookup: CDR1 SGHKS, CDR2 YYEKEE (reference sequence).

This chain links TRBV4-3 with TRBJ2-4, with D possibly being TRBD1 (5 bases). Trimming took off 3 bases at V and 0 bases at J, with 9 bases between the two ends. This CDR3 spans 15 amino acids. Germline V gene data show CDR1 as LGHNA and CDR2 as YSLEER. Here the CDR3 reads CASSHFQGAKNIQYF. The CDR3 DNA follows: TGCGCCAGCAGCCACTTCCAGGGAGCCAAAAACATTCAGTACTTC.

V gene TRBV10-3 combines with J gene TRBJ1-1, with TRBD1 matching 8 bases. The CDR3 is 14 amino acids. The junction had 7 bases not matched to a gene; V was cut back by 6 bases and J by 4 bases. Germline CDR1 ENHRY, CDR2 SYGVKD. The CDR3 sequence is CAISRTGQATEAFF. The CDR3 DNA reads TGTGCCATCAGCCGCACGGGACAGGCCACTGAAGCTTTCTTT.

Turning to this clone: One end of the junction fails to match germline, which may point to a read error. The chain has TRBV7-7 and TRBJ2-1; 7 bases are shared with TRBD1. The CDR3 consists of 17 residues. Germline V lookup: CDR1 SSHAT, CDR2 FNYEAQ (reference sequence). CDR3 DNA: TGTGCTAGCAGCCAGGAAGTTGGGGCAGGGGGCTACAATGAGCAGTTCTTC. Its translation is CASSQEVGAGGYNEQFF.

The rearrangement links TRBV6-4 to TRBJ1-2, with a possible D match to TRBD1 (6 bases). The CDR3 runs to 14 residues. Germline V CDR1 and CDR2: MRHNA, SNTAGT. V was clipped by 3 bases and J by 8 bases, with 16 bases between them. CDR3 coding DNA: TGTGCCAGCAGTGAAATCCCGGGGGGCGGCGGCTACACCTTC. Translated, it gives CASSEIPGGGGYTF.

This clone was seen a few times. The gene calls are TRBV14 and TRBJ1-2; D unclear. The CDR3 extends over 14 amino acids. V lost 1 base and J lost 4, with 10 bases in between. Germline values: CDR1 SGHDN, CDR2 FVKESK. CDR3 residues: CASSQGTLSYGYTF. DNA of the CDR3: TGTGCCAGCAGCCAAGGAACCCTTAGCTATGGCTACACCTTC.

V is TRBV6-1 and J is TRBJ2-1, with 7 positions matching TRBD2. J gave up 5 bases and V 0 bases, and 1 base lay outside the gene matches. This CDR3 is built from 14 residues. Germline V gene lookup returns CDR1 MNHNS and CDR2 SASEGT. The CDR3 DNA reads as TGTGCCAGCAGTGAAGCGGGACTAAACAATGAGCAGTTCTTC. Residues: CASSEAGLNNEQFF.

The chain recombines TRBV18 with TRBJ1-2, with 11 bases matching TRBD1. V lost 6 bases to trimming and J lost 6 bases; unmatched junction nucleotides: 6. The CDR3 is 14 amino acids. From germline, CDR1 is KGHSH and CDR2 LQKENI. The CDR3 loop reads CASSPTGQGDGYTF. The CDR3 nucleotides are TGTGCCAGCTCCCCGACGGGACAGGGGGATGGCTACACCTTC.

The chain employs TRBV4-1 and TRBJ2-5; 10 nucleotides align to TRBD1. J gave up 6 bases and V 3 bases, and 4 bases lay outside the gene matches. Germline V gene data show CDR1 as MGHRA and CDR2 as YSYEKL. The CDR3 runs 14 residues. The DNA for the CDR3 is TGCGCCAGCAGCCAGACAGGGGGCCCGCAGACCCAGTACTTC. Residues: CASSQTGGPQTQYF.

The genes are TRBV5-4 and TRBJ2-5; TRBD2 aligns across 12 bases. In germline, CDR1 is SGHNT, CDR2 YYREEE (reference sequence). V shed 5 bases and J 4 bases; nucleotides not matched to a gene: 6. The CDR3 covers 15 residues. CDR3 nucleotides: TGTGCCAGCAGTTTGACTAGCGGGGGCCTAGAGACCCAGTACTTC. Protein: CASSLTSGGLETQYF.

This sequence joins TRBV27 and TRBJ1-2; no clear D gene. The CDR3 loop spans 14 amino acids. Germline CDR1 is MNHEY and CDR2 is SMNVEV (reference sequence). The V and J ends lost 3 bases and 6 bases respectively, with 14 bases between them. In nucleotides, the CDR3 is TGTGCCAGCAGTTTTGGGGTCGGGAGGGATGGCTACACCTTC. Protein product: CASSFGVGRDGYTF.

Only one count was recorded for this clone. The CDR3 region has the DNA TGTGCCAGCAGTTACGGACTAGCGGGGATGAATGAGCAGTTCTTC. Its protein is CASSYGLAGMNEQFF. The chain couples TRBV6-5 to TRBJ2-1; 12 bases match TRBD2. CDR1 is MNHEY and CDR2 is SVGAGI in the germline V gene. CDR3 size: 15 residues. V lost 2 bases to trimming and J lost 7 bases; unmatched junction nucleotides: 3.

The chain recombines TRBV5-8 with TRBJ2-1; D is perhaps TRBD1 (6 bases). CDR1 is SGHTS and CDR2 is YDEGEE in the germline V gene. This CDR3 has 17 amino acids. Trimming shortened V by 4 bases and J by 4 bases, and 21 bases separated the two germline ends. The CDR3 protein is CASSPLAGTPPYNEQFF. The CDR3 nucleotides are TGTGCCAGCAGCCCCCTAGCCGGGACACCGCCTTACAATGAGCAGTTCTTC.